The present TCR beta chain was sequenced within a study of blood T cell repertoires in COVID-19. The CDR3 has 18 amino acids. The V and J ends lost 0 bases and 8 bases, in that order; junction bases with no gene match: 11. Germline CDR1 reads LGHNA; CDR2 reads YNFKEQ. This clone was seen only a few times. Profiling relied on immunoSEQ multiplex PCR, and the TCRdb table lists in-frame clones only, not all of them. The sample gives approximately 93,000 clones, 88% of which show up once; over 0.45% is in the top ten. The chain has TRBV4-2 and TRBJ2-1; 12 bases fit TRBD2. The sequenced material came from peripheral blood. This receptor was taken from a man in his 60s with acute or convalescent COVID-19. For the CDR3, the DNA is TGTGCCAGCAGCCAAGATTATGTAAGGACTAGCGGGATCCATGAGCAGTTCTTC. Its translation: CASSQDYVRTSGIHEQFF.